This TCR beta chain was obtained from a study of blood T cell repertoires in COVID-19. Overall study: Acute and convalescent COVID-19 specimens originated in the United States, Italy and Spain.

The CDR3 runs 15 residues. The germline V gene encodes CDR1 MNHEY and CDR2 SMNVEV (reference sequence). Deletions cut 4 bases from V and 3 bases from J, with 15 bases between. Authors' data handling: For nucleated cells, counts were estimated from reference gene primer amplification. Sequenced by immunoSEQ multiplex PCR; TCRdb stores in-frame clones only, minus some. The DNA gave D and trimming, while V, J and clone size come from that table. The sample has about 180,000 clones, 82% seen once. This rearrangement joins TRBV27 to TRBJ1-1, with D possibly matching TRBD1 (6 bases). This TCR was recovered from a woman in her 70s with acute or convalescent COVID-19. Material: peripheral blood. CDR3 in amino acids: CASSYTQGRDTEAFF. Here the CDR3 DNA reads TGTGCCAGCAGTTATACCCAGGGGAGGGACACTGAAGCTTTCTTT.